These T cell receptor beta chains were read from a single sample in a study of blood T cell repertoires in COVID-19. Profiling relied on immunoSEQ multiplex PCR, and the TCRdb table lists in-frame clones only, not all of them. The table lists around 56,000 clones, about nine tenths of them singletons. The sample consisted of peripheral blood. The source is a man older than 75 with acute or convalescent COVID-19. The CDR3 runs from the conserved cysteine through the conserved F or W. The order of the fields is D gene, J gene, clone size, V gene, CDR3 protein, CDR3 DNA. A D gene is named only where the DNA matches it firmly. Size values are once, few and many counts, or a class for expanded clones, and some rows have none.

NA | TRBJ1-5 | NA | TRBV5-1 | CASSLEGVPGQPQHF | TGCGCCAGCAGCTTGGAGGGGGTACCGGGTCAGCCCCAGCATTTT
NA | TRBJ1-5 | NA | TRBV28 | CASSWGVRNQPQHF | TGTGCCAGCAGTTGGGGGGTACGCAATCAGCCCCAGCATTTT
NA | TRBJ1-4 | NA | TRBV21-1 | CASSKEGQGPNEKLFF | TGTGCCAGCAGCAAAGAGGGACAGGGACCAAATGAAAAACTGTTTTTT
TRBD1 | TRBJ2-7 | NA | TRBV7-2 | CASSISGQGFSYEQYF | TGTGCCAGCAGCATTTCGGGACAGGGGTTTTCCTACGAGCAGTACTTC
NA | TRBJ1-2 | NA | TRBV7-9 | CASSLAWTNYGYTF | TGTGCCAGCAGCTTAGCGTGGACAAACTATGGCTACACCTTC
NA | TRBJ2-5 | NA | TRBV27 | CASSPTIRRGTQYF | TGTGCCAGCAGTCCCACAATAAGGCGGGGGACCCAGTACTTC
TRBD1 | TRBJ1-6 | NA | TRBV3-1/TRBV3-2 | CASSPTGNLNSPLHF | TGTGCCAGCAGCCCGACAGGGAATTTGAATTCACCCCTCCACTTT
NA | TRBJ1-6 | NA | TRBV9 | CASSAGGNNSPLHF | TGTGCCAGCAGCGCCGGTGGTAATAATTCACCCCTCCACTTT
NA | TRBJ2-3 | NA | TRBV6-2/TRBV6-3 | CASSYLTGGGTDTQYF | TGTGCCAGCAGTTACCTTACAGGGGGGGGCACAGATACGCAGTATTTT
TRBD1 | TRBJ1-2 | few | TRBV7-3 | CASSQTGGEGYTF | TGTGCCAGCAGCCAAACAGGGGGGGAAGGCTACACCTTC
NA | TRBJ1-1 | NA | TRBV19 | CASSAEGSEAFF | TGTGCCAGTAGTGCCGAAGGGAGTGAAGCTTTCTTT
TRBD1 | TRBJ2-3 | NA | TRBV7-8 | CASRGTALGTDTQYF | TGTGCCAGCAGGGGGACAGCGCTTGGCACAGATACGCAGTATTTT
NA | TRBJ2-2 | once | TRBV4-1 | CASSQDLGVTNTGELFF | TGCGCCAGCAGCCAAGATCTCGGGGTTACCAACACCGGGGAGCTGTTTTTT
TRBD1 | TRBJ2-7 | NA | TRBV6-6 | CASSYVSGTGGEQYF | TGTGCCAGCAGTTACGTATCCGGGACAGGGGGCGAGCAGTACTTC
TRBD1 | TRBJ2-6 | NA | TRBV2 | CASSPGQGVLNVLTF | TGTGCCAGCAGCCCCGGACAGGGGGTCCTAAACGTCCTGACTTTC
NA | TRBJ2-5 | NA | TRBV2 | CASGGQPGQETQYF | TGTGCCAGCGGTGGACAGCCTGGACAAGAGACCCAGTACTTC
TRBD1 | TRBJ2-7 | NA | TRBV10-3 | CAIRPGQGSYEQYF | TGTGCCATCAGGCCGGGACAGGGCTCCTACGAGCAGTACTTC
NA | TRBJ2-5 | NA | TRBV5-1 | CASSQGRETQYF | TGCGCCAGCAGCCAGGGGCGAGAGACCCAGTACTTC
NA | TRBJ1-3 | few | TRBV19 | CASSPDIIGNTIYF | TGTGCCAGTAGCCCGGACATAATTGGAAACACCATATATTTT
NA | TRBJ2-2 | NA | TRBV19 | CASSIEQSRGELFF | TGTGCCAGTAGTATCGAGCAATCACGCGGGGAGCTGTTTTTT
NA | TRBJ1-3 | NA | TRBV2 | CASSVKGGTGNTIYF | TGTGCCAGCAGTGTTAAGGGAGGCACTGGAAACACCATATATTTT
TRBD1 | TRBJ1-5 | NA | TRBV15 | CATSRGRTGDSNQPQHF | TGTGCCACCAGCAGAGGTAGGACAGGAGATAGCAATCAGCCCCAGCATTTT
NA | TRBJ2-7 | few | TRBV7-8 | CASSYGLSYEQYF | TGTGCCAGCAGCTACGGACTTAGCTACGAGCAGTACTTC
TRBD1 | TRBJ2-5 | once | TRBV9 | CASSLAAGGGETQYF | TGTGCCAGCAGCCTGGCGGCAGGGGGCGGGGAGACCCAGTACTTC
TRBD1 | TRBJ2-3 | NA | TRBV29-1 | CSVESYRGRPDTQYF | TGCAGCGTTGAATCTTACAGGGGGCGTCCAGATACGCAGTATTTT
TRBD1 | TRBJ2-1 | once | TRBV9 | CASSLPGQYNEQFF | TGTGCCAGCAGCTTACCGGGACAGTACAATGAGCAGTTCTTC
TRBD1 | TRBJ1-2 | medium-sized | TRBV5-7 | CASSLGQGANYGYTF | TGTGCCAGCAGCTTAGGACAGGGGGCTAACTATGGCTACACCTTC
NA | TRBJ2-1 | few | TRBV20-1 | CTGGANNEQFF | TGCACCGGAGGGGCGAACAATGAGCAGTTCTTC
TRBD1 | TRBJ2-2 | NA | TRBV6-5 | CASNPRDRVIGELFF | TGTGCCAGCAACCCCCGGGACAGGGTTATCGGGGAGCTGTTTTTT
TRBD1 | TRBJ2-3 | NA | TRBV3-1/TRBV3-2 | CASSRTTGSDTQYF | TGTGCCAGCAGCCGAACGACAGGGTCAGATACGCAGTATTTT
NA | TRBJ2-1 | NA | TRBV21-1 | CASSDRGPRGNEQFF | TGTGCCAGCAGCGACCGCGGGCCCCGCGGCAATGAGCAGTTCTTC
TRBD2 | TRBJ2-5 | NA | TRBV19 | CASSRLGSGAQETQYF | TGTGCCAGTAGTAGGTTGGGTAGCGGGGCACAAGAGACCCAGTACTTC
NA | TRBJ1-1 | NA | TRBV6-1 | CASSEPDTPSRNTEAFF | TGTGCCAGCAGTGAACCGGACACCCCGTCGAGGAACACTGAAGCTTTCTTT
TRBD1 | TRBJ1-2 | NA | TRBV6-5 | CASRTGTGSGYTF | TGTGCCAGCAGAACCGGGACAGGGAGTGGCTACACCTTC
TRBD2 | TRBJ2-1 | NA | TRBV20-1 | CSASFGAGGYNEQFF | TGCAGTGCTAGTTTTGGAGCGGGAGGGTACAATGAGCAGTTCTTC
NA | TRBJ1-6 | NA | TRBV27 | CASSFWSTTDSPLHF | TGTGCCAGCAGTTTTTGGTCGACAACCGATTCACCCCTCCACTTT
TRBD1 | TRBJ1-2 | NA | TRBV6-5 | CASRGTGGPISYTF | TGTGCCAGCAGAGGGACAGGGGGACCGATCAGCTACACCTTC
NA | TRBJ2-2 | once | TRBV19 | CASSTTNTGELFF | TGTGCCAGTAGTACAACGAACACCGGGGAGCTGTTTTTT
NA | TRBJ2-3 | NA | TRBV19 | CASHSFGRDTQYF | TGTGCCAGCCACAGTTTCGGCCGAGATACGCAGTATTTT
TRBD1 | TRBJ1-4 | NA | TRBV3-1/TRBV3-2 | CASSQELTGISGKLFF | TGTGCCAGCAGCCAAGAGTTGACAGGGATTTCTGGAAAACTGTTTTTT
TRBD1 | TRBJ1-1 | NA | TRBV4-2 | CASSPRQGGNTEAFF | TGTGCCAGCAGCCCCAGACAGGGTGGCAACACTGAAGCTTTCTTT